This passage covers 15 T cell receptor beta chains from one sample sequenced in a study of high-grade serous ovarian cancer treatment subgroups. Produced via immunoSEQ multiplex PCR; TCRdb's table is partial and in-frame only. Found here are 2,500 to 3,500 clones, over 55% of them singletons; the top ten hold about 9.6%. Tumor samples were obtained before definitive surgery or chemotherapy. Sequenced sample: tumor tissue. These receptors were obtained from a human donor with high-grade serous ovarian cancer.

About this clone itself: The sample holds other DNA sequences that translate to the same CDR3. This chain joins TRBV10-3 and TRBJ2-2, with D unclear. CDR1 is ENHRY, CDR2 SYGVKD, per germline. Trimming shortened V by 6 bases and J by 2 bases, and 7 bases separated the two germline ends. The CDR3 is 13 amino acids. CDR3 residues: CAIRGINTGELFF. The DNA of the CDR3 is TGTGCCATCAGGGGAATTAACACCGGGGAGCTGTTTTTT.

V gene TRBV2 combines with J gene TRBJ1-2; 7 nucleotides line up with TRBD1. The germline V gene encodes CDR1 SNHLY and CDR2 FYNNEI. The J segment lost 4 bases and the V segment lost 2 bases, leaving 16 bases of the junction unmatched. There are 18 residues in the CDR3. Written as DNA, the CDR3 is TGTGCCAGCAGTGAAAGAGGACAGGACCCTGTTTCCGTCTATGGCTACACCTTC. Translation: CASSERGQDPVSVYGYTF. Based on the CDR3 plus reference TRBV2 and TRBJ1-2, the full variable domain is EPEVTQTPSHQVTQMGQEVILRCVPISNHLYFYWYRQILGQKVEFLVSFYNNEISEKSEIFDDQFSVERPDGSNFTLKIRSTKLEDSAMYFCASSERGQDPVSVYGYTFGSGTRLTVV.

For the CDR3, the DNA is TGTGCCAGCAGCTTAGTTGGGACTAGCAATTACAATGAGCAGTTCTTC. It specifies CASSLVGTSNYNEQFF. V usage is TRBV7-2 and J usage is TRBJ2-1, with TRBD2 matching 9 bases. Germline loops: CDR1 SGHTA, CDR2 FQGNSA. This CDR3 has 16 amino acids. V shed 1 base and J 4 bases; nucleotides not matched to a gene: 5.

This clone was seen a few times. The chain uses TRBV15 and TRBJ1-1; D uncertain. Per germline, CDR1 LNHNV and CDR2 YYDKDF (reference sequence). Trimming removed 0 bases from V and 0 bases from J, with 8 bases in between. CDR3 length: 15 amino acids. The CDR3 sequence: CATSRDRAMNTEAFF. The CDR3 DNA reads TGTGCCACCAGCAGAGATCGGGCGATGAACACTGAAGCTTTCTTT.

The V call is TRBV6-5, the J call TRBJ1-6; 9 bases map to TRBD1. The CDR3 runs 14 residues. The V and J ends lost 5 bases and 11 bases, in that order; junction bases with no gene match: 7. Germline loops: CDR1 MNHEY, CDR2 SVGAGI. The CDR3 coding sequence is TGTGCCAGCAGTAGGGGACAGGGCTTGACACCCCTCCACTTT. Its protein product is CASSRGQGLTPLHF.

The chain has TRBV19 and TRBJ1-2; possible D gene TRBD1, 5 bases. V was trimmed by 7 bases and J by 7 bases, leaving 19 bases between them. The V gene's germline CDR1 is LNHDA and CDR2 SQIVND (reference sequence). The CDR3 is 14 amino acids. CDR3 protein: CASTGDGLGSGYTF. The CDR3 region has the DNA TGTGCCAGTACTGGGGACGGGCTGGGTAGTGGCTACACCTTC.

There are a few counts of this clone. This chain uses TRBV7-2 with TRBJ2-3, with a possible D match to TRBD2 (5 bases). The CDR3 spans 15 residues. The V gene lost 0 bases and the J gene lost 2 bases, with 9 bases spanning the gap. Per germline, CDR1 SGHTA and CDR2 FQGNSA. The CDR3 sequence is CASSLAGGHTDTQYF. The CDR3 nucleotides read TGTGCCAGCAGCTTAGCGGGCGGGCACACAGATACGCAGTATTTT.

This clone has a handful of counts. The chain has TRBV5-4 and TRBJ1-6; weak D call: TRBD1 (5 bases). Per germline, CDR1 SGHNT and CDR2 YYREEE (reference sequence). The CDR3 has 16 amino acids. V lost 6 bases, J lost 5 bases, and 18 bases lay in between. In DNA, the CDR3 is TGTGCCAGCACAGAGGGTAGTCGGGGCAATAATTCACCCCTCCACTTT. Translated, it gives CASTEGSRGNNSPLHF.

The chain links TRBV12-5 to TRBJ2-4; D remains unclear. CDR1 is LGHNT, CDR2 FRNRAP, per germline. This CDR3 region has 16 residues. V was pared by 1 base and J by 2 bases, with 12 bases between. CDR3 amino acids: CASGLGLPGSKNIQYF. The CDR3 region has the DNA TGTGCTAGTGGTTTGGGACTCCCGGGCTCCAAAAACATTCAGTACTTC.

The genes are TRBV18 and TRBJ1-5, with D tentatively TRBD1 (6 bases). The CDR3 is 16 amino acids. V lost 3 bases and J 4 bases, leaving 16 bases between the germline ends. The germline gives CDR1 KGHSH, CDR2 LQKENI. This CDR3 is CASSPPNREGNQPQHF. In DNA, the CDR3 is TGTGCCAGCTCACCTCCGAACAGGGAAGGAAATCAGCCCCAGCATTTT.

The V and J genes are TRBV7-2 and TRBJ1-5; 7 bases are a match to TRBD1. Germline loops: CDR1 SGHTA, CDR2 FQGNSA. The CDR3 contains 13 residues. With 5 bases clipped from V and 9 bases from J, the junction kept 7 bases outside the gene matches. CDR3 sequence reads: CASSPQQGGPQHF. CDR3 sequence (DNA): TGTGCCAGCAGCCCTCAGCAGGGGGGGCCCCAGCATTTT.

A few counts support this clone. The V and J genes are TRBV18 and TRBJ2-1; tentatively, D is TRBD1 or TRBD2 (6 bases each). CDR3 length: 16 residues. Per the germline V gene, CDR1 is KGHSH and CDR2 is LQKENI. Trimming stripped 5 bases from V and 0 bases from J, with 14 bases between. The CDR3 coding sequence is TGTGCCAGCTCAAGCCCACAGGGAGGCTCCTACAATGAGCAGTTCTTC. Translated: CASSSPQGGSYNEQFF.

This clone was seen a handful of times. The V and J genes are TRBV4-3 and TRBJ2-1, with 8 bases that match TRBD2. The CDR3 spans 19 residues. Per the germline V gene, CDR1 is LGHNA and CDR2 is YSLEER. The ends lost 0 bases at V and 0 bases at J; junction bases unmatched: 10. In DNA form, the CDR3 reads TGCGCCAGCAGCCAAGATCGGCTAGCGGGTCCAAGCTCCTACAATGAGCAGTTCTTC. Translation gives CASSQDRLAGPSSYNEQFF.

V and J are TRBV5-8 and TRBJ1-1, with no clear D. V was shortened by 3 bases and J by 1 base, with 13 bases between the two germline ends. Germline V lookup: CDR1 SGHTS, CDR2 YDEGEE. The CDR3 sequence is 15 residues long. The CDR3 region is CASSSLGTGNTEAFF. CDR3 nucleotides: TGTGCCAGCAGCTCGCTGGGAACGGGGAACACTGAAGCTTTCTTT.

Only a few counts were recorded for this clone. The chain is built from TRBV5-4 and TRBJ1-6; TRBD1 matches at 7 bases. This CDR3 comprises 15 residues. Trimming at V came to 3 bases and at J to 8 bases, leaving 8 bases not matched to a gene. Germline V gene sequence: CDR1 SGHNT, CDR2 YYREEE (reference sequence). This CDR3 is CASSSGQESYSPLHF. CDR3 DNA: TGTGCCAGCAGCTCCGGACAGGAATCATATTCACCCCTCCACTTT.